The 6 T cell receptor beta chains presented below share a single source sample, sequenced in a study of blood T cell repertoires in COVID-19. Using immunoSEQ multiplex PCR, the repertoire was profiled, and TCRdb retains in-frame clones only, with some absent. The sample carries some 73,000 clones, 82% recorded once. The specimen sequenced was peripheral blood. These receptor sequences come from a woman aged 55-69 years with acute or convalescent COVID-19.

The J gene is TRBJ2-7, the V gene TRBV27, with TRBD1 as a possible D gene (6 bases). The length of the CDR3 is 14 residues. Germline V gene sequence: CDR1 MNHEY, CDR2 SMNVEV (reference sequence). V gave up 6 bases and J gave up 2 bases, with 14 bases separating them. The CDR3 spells CASRPKGHTYEQYF. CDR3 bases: TGTGCCAGCAGACCTAAGGGACATACCTACGAGCAGTACTTC.

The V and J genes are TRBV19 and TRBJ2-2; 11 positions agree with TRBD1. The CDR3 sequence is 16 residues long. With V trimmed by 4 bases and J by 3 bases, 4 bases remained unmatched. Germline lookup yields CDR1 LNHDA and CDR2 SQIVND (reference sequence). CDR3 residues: CASSSGTGGYTGELFF. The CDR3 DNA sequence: TGTGCCAGTAGTAGTGGGACAGGGGGTTACACCGGGGAGCTGTTTTTT. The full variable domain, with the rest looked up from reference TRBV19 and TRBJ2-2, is DGGITQSPKYLFRKEGQNVTLSCEQNLNHDAMYWYRQDPGQGLRLIYYSQIVNDFQKGDIAEGYSVSREKKESFPLTVTSAQKNPTAFYLCASSSGTGGYTGELFFGEGSRLTVL.

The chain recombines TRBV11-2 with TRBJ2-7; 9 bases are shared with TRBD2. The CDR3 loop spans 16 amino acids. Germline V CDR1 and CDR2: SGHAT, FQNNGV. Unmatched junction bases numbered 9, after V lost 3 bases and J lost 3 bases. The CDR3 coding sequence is TGTGCCAGCAGCTTCGATAGCGGGGGATCGGGCTACGAGCAGTACTTC. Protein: CASSFDSGGSGYEQYF.

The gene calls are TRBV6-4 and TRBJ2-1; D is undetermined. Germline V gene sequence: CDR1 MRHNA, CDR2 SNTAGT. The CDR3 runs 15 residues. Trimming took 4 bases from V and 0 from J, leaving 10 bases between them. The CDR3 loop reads CASSGQASSYNEQFF. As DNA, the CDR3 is TGTGCCAGCAGTGGTCAGGCGAGCTCCTACAATGAGCAGTTCTTC.

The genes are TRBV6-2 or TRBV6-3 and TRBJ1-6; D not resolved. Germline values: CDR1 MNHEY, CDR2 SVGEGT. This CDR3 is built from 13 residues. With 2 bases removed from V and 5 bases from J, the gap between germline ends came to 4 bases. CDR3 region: CASSYINNSPLHF. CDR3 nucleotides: TGTGCCAGCAGTTACATCAATAATTCACCCCTCCACTTT.

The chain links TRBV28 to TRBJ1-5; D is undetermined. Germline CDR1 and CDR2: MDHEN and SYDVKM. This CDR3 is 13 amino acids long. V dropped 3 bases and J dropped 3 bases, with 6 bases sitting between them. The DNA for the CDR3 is TGTGCCAGCAGTTTCTCAGTCAATCAGCCCCAGCATTTT. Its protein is CASSFSVNQPQHF.